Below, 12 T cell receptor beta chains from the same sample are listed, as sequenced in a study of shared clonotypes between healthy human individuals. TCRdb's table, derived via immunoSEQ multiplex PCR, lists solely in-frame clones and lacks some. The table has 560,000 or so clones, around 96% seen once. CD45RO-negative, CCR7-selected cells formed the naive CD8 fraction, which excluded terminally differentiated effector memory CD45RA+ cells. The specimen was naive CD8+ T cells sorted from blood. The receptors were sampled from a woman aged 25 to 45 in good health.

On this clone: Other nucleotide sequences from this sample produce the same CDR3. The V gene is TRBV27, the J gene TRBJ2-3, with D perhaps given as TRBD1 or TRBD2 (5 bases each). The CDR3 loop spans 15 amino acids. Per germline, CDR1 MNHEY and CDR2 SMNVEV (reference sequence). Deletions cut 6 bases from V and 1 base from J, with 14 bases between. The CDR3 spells CASSPGTSGTDTQYF. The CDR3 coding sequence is TGTGCCAGCAGCCCCGGGACCTCGGGCACAGATACGCAGTATTTT.

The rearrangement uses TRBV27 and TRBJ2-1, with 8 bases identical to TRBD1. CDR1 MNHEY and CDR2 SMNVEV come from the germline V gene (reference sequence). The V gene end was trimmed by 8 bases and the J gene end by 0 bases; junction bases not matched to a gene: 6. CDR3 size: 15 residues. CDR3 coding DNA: TGTGCCAGCGGTCAGGGGGCCCTCTCCTACAATGAGCAGTTCTTC. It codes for CASGQGALSYNEQFF.

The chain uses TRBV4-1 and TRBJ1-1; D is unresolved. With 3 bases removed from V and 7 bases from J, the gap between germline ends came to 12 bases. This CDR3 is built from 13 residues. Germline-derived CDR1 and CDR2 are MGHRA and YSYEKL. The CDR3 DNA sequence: TGCGCCAGCAGCCAGGAAGCACGGCTTGAAGCTTTCTTT. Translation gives CASSQEARLEAFF.

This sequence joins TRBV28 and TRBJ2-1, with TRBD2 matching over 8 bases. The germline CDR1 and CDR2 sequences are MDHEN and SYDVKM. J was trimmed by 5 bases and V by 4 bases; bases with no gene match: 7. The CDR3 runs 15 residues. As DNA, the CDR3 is TGTGCCAGCAGTTCTCCCGGGACTAGTGACAATGAGCAGTTCTTC. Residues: CASSSPGTSDNEQFF.

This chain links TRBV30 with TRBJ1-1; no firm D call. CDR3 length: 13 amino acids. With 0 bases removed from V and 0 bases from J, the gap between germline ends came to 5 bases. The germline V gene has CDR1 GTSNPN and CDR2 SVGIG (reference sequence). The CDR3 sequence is CAWSVYMNTEAFF. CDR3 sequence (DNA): TGTGCCTGGAGTGTATATATGAACACTGAAGCTTTCTTT.

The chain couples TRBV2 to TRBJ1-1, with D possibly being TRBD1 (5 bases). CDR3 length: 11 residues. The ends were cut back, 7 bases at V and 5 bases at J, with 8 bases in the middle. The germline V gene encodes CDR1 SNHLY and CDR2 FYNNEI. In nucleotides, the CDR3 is TGTGCCAGCAACAGGAGGACTGAAGCTTTCTTT. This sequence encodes CASNRRTEAFF.

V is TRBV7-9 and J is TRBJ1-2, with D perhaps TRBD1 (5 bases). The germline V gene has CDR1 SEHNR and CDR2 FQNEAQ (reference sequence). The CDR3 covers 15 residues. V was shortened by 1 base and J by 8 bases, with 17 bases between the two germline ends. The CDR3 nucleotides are TGTGCCAGCAGCTTAGATGTGCAGGGCCCGGTCGGCTACACCTTC. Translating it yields CASSLDVQGPVGYTF.

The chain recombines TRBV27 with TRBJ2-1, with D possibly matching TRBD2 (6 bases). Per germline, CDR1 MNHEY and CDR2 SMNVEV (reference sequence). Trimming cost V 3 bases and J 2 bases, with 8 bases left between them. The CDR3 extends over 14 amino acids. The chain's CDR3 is CASSFGGAYNEQFF. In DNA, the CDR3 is TGTGCCAGCAGTTTTGGCGGGGCCTACAATGAGCAGTTCTTC.

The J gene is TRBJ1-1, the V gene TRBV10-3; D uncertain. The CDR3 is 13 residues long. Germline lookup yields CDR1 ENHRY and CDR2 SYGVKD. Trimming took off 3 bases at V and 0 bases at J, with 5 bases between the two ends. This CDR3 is CAISDLVNTEAFF. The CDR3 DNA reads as TGTGCCATCAGTGATTTGGTGAACACTGAAGCTTTCTTT.

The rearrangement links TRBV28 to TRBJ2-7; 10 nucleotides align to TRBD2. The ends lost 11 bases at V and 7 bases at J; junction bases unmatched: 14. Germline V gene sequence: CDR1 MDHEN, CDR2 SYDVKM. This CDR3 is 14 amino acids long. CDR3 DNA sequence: TGTGCCGGGTCCCCCGGGCTAGCGGGAGTTGAGCAGTACTTC. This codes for CAGSPGLAGVEQYF. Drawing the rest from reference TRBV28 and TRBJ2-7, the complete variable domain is DVKVTQSSRYLVKRTGEKVFLECVQDMDHENMFWYRQDPGLGLRLIYFSYDVKMKEKGDIPEGYSVSREKKERFSLILESASTNQTSMYLCAGSPGLAGVEQYFGPGTRLTVT.

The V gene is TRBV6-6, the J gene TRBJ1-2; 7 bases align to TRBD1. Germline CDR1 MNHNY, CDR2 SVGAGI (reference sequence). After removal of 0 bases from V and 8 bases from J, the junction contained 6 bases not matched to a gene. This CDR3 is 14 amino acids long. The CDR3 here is CASSYSMAGGGYTF. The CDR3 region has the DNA TGTGCCAGCAGTTACTCGATGGCAGGGGGAGGCTACACCTTC.

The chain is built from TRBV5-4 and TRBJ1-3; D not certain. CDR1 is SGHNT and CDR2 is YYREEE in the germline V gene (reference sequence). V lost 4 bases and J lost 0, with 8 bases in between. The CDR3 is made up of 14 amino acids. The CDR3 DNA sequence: TGTGCCAGCAGCCTGGGCAGCTCTGGAAACACCATATATTTT. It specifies CASSLGSSGNTIYF.